The 24 T cell receptor beta chains below come from one sample, sequenced in a study of cytomegalovirus exposure and HLA in healthy donors. Amplification used 60 Vbeta primers and 13 Jbeta primers. Here immunoSEQ multiplex PCR was the method, and the copy in TCRdb shows in-frame clones only, minus some. The data show about 210,000 clones, 78% seen once. Sample: PBMCs. The source is a boy aged 10-17 years in good health and CMV-seronegative.

V usage is TRBV6-1 and J usage is TRBJ2-2; no reliable D call. The length of the CDR3 is 11 residues. The germline CDR1 and CDR2 sequences are MNHNS and SASEGT. V dropped 8 bases and J dropped 8 bases, with 9 bases sitting between them. This CDR3 reads CASLTPGELFF. The CDR3 coding sequence is TGTGCCAGCCTTACTCCGGGGGAGCTGTTTTTT.

The chain has TRBV11-3 and TRBJ2-4; 9 bases agree with TRBD1. This CDR3 spans 16 amino acids. Looked up from germline, CDR1 is SGHNT and CDR2 is YENEEA. Germline trimming cut 3 bases from V and 5 bases from J; bases unmatched to any gene: 8. The CDR3 DNA is TGTGCCAGCAGCTTTCGAACAGGGGGCAGGGAAAACATTCAGTACTTC. This encodes CASSFRTGGRENIQYF.

This clone was observed a few times. The chain couples TRBV7-9 to TRBJ1-1; 11 bases fit TRBD1. V lost 4 bases to trimming and J lost 5 bases; unmatched junction nucleotides: 6. In germline, CDR1 is SEHNR, CDR2 FQNEAQ (reference sequence). The CDR3 has 15 amino acids. The CDR3 loop reads CASSWWTGGSTEAFF. In DNA, the CDR3 is TGTGCCAGCAGCTGGTGGACAGGGGGCAGTACTGAAGCTTTCTTT.

The chain couples TRBV4-1 to TRBJ2-5; a weak D match, TRBD2 (6 bases). The closer fit of TRBJ2-7 to the DNA end suggests the J call may be wrong. This CDR3 comprises 15 residues. Germline V gene sequence: CDR1 MGHRA, CDR2 YSYEKL. The CDR3 is CASSHRDGSSYEQYF. For the CDR3, the DNA is TGCGCCAGCAGCCATAGGGACGGGAGCTCCTACGAGCAGTACTTC.

This chain connects TRBV19 to TRBJ2-1; 8 bases agree with TRBD2. Germline CDR1 LNHDA, CDR2 SQIVND (reference sequence). This CDR3 region has 17 residues. Losses at the gene ends were 6 bases for V and 2 bases for J; bases not matched to a gene: 12. The CDR3 sequence is CASSRGKGLAPYNEQFF. The CDR3 nucleotides are TGTGCCAGTAGCCGTGGGAAAGGACTAGCCCCCTACAATGAGCAGTTCTTC.

This CDR3 is CASSSGPRYGYTF. CDR3 DNA sequence: TGTGCCAGCAGTAGCGGGCCTCGGTATGGCTACACCTTC. V gene TRBV2 combines with J gene TRBJ1-2; no clear D gene. V was pared by 5 bases and J by 5 bases, with 12 bases between. The CDR3 extends over 13 amino acids. Germline CDR1 and CDR2: SNHLY and FYNNEI.

The chain combines TRBV5-1 with TRBJ2-2; D uncertain. The CDR3 has 14 residues. CDR1 and CDR2 (germline): SGHRS, YFSETQ. V lost 0 bases, J lost 9 bases, and 12 bases lay in between. The CDR3 region is CASSLGYSIRELFF. The DNA for the CDR3 is TGCGCCAGCAGCTTGGGCTATTCGATCCGGGAGCTGTTTTTT.

The rearrangement joins TRBV5-4 to TRBJ2-3; 10 bases match TRBD2. The ends lost 8 bases at V and 1 base at J; junction bases unmatched: 16. The V gene's germline CDR1 is SGHNT and CDR2 YYREEE (reference sequence). CDR3 size: 18 residues. The DNA for the CDR3 is TGTGCCAGTAACCCCCGCTCTAGCGGGAGAATCGGCACAGATACGCAGTATTTT. It encodes CASNPRSSGRIGTDTQYF.

DNA for the CDR3: TGTGCCAGCCTGGATCCAGGGCTTGAGGTTCACTACAATGAGCAGTTCTTC. Translation gives CASLDPGLEVHYNEQFF. This chain uses TRBV2 with TRBJ2-1; D may be TRBD1 (5 bases). CDR1 SNHLY and CDR2 FYNNEI come from the germline V gene. V was pared by 8 bases and J by 3 bases, with 23 bases between. The CDR3 consists of 17 residues.

V is TRBV15 and J is TRBJ1-4; tentatively, D is TRBD1 (6 bases). The V and J ends lost 0 bases and 8 bases respectively, with 16 bases between them. Looked up from germline, CDR1 is LNHNV and CDR2 is YYDKDF (reference sequence). This CDR3 is built from 16 residues. The CDR3 DNA follows: TGTGCCACCAGCAGAGATTCTCGGACAGTTTCAGAAAAACTGTTTTTT. Translation: CATSRDSRTVSEKLFF.

The chain carries TRBV19 and TRBJ2-7; 10 nucleotides agree with TRBD2. The V and J ends lost 3 bases and 5 bases, in that order; junction bases with no gene match: 7. Per the germline V gene, CDR1 is LNHDA and CDR2 is SQIVND (reference sequence). This CDR3 is built from 15 residues. DNA of the CDR3: TGTGCCAGTAGTATGGGGACTAGCGAAAGAGACGAGCAGTACTTC. Protein: CASSMGTSERDEQYF.

The V and J genes are TRBV5-4 and TRBJ2-5; D may be TRBD1 (6 bases). The CDR3 spans 11 residues. Trimming pared 0 bases from V and 11 bases from J, leaving 8 bases between. CDR1 and CDR2 (germline): SGHNT, YYREEE (reference sequence). CDR3 in amino acids: CASSLEGEQYF. The CDR3 DNA reads as TGTGCCAGCAGCTTGGAGGGGGAGCAGTACTTC.

The rearrangement uses TRBV19 and TRBJ1-2; D remains ambiguous. From germline, CDR1 is LNHDA and CDR2 SQIVND (reference sequence). The CDR3 consists of 13 residues. V lost 1 base and J 4 bases, leaving 7 bases between the germline ends. The CDR3 DNA sequence: TGTGCCAGTAGTATAGGGGGAGGCTATGGCTACACCTTC. As protein: CASSIGGGYGYTF.

This chain uses TRBV6-4 with TRBJ1-4; 8 nucleotides match TRBD1. CDR3 length equals 14 residues. The germline V gene encodes CDR1 MRHNA and CDR2 SNTAGT. Trimming took 5 bases from V and 2 from J; bases not matched to a gene: 1. The CDR3 nucleotides read TGTGCCAGCAGTTCAGGGGGCACTAATGAAAAACTGTTTTTT. Protein sequence: CASSSGGTNEKLFF.

V usage is TRBV4-1 and J usage is TRBJ1-1, with 8 bases lining up with TRBD1. CDR1 and CDR2 from the germline V gene are MGHRA and YSYEKL. The CDR3 is 15 amino acids. Trimming at V came to 1 base and at J to 5 bases, leaving 6 bases not matched to a gene. CDR3 loop: CASSQVQGARTEAFF. In nucleotides, the CDR3 is TGCGCCAGCAGCCAAGTTCAGGGGGCGCGGACTGAAGCTTTCTTT.

This clone appeared a few times. The gene calls are TRBV27 and TRBJ1-1, with D possibly TRBD1 on 5 matching bases. CDR3 length equals 13 residues. Germline CDR1 MNHEY, CDR2 SMNVEV (reference sequence). V was clipped by 2 bases and J by 10 bases, with 14 bases between them. The CDR3 loop reads CASSLVPGRGAFF. DNA of the CDR3: TGTGCCAGCAGTTTAGTTCCCGGGAGGGGAGCTTTCTTT.

This clone has a handful of counts. This chain links TRBV19 with TRBJ1-6; 8 nucleotides match TRBD1. V was clipped by 3 bases and J by 5 bases; unmatched bases: 6. CDR1 and CDR2 (germline): LNHDA, SQIVND (reference sequence). The CDR3 sequence is 16 residues long. This chain's CDR3 is CASSMDRDWNNSPLHF. DNA of the CDR3: TGTGCCAGTAGTATGGACAGGGACTGGAATAATTCACCCCTCCACTTT.

This chain connects TRBV2 to TRBJ1-1; no clear D. Germline V gives CDR1 SNHLY, CDR2 FYNNEI. The CDR3 totals 13 residues. V gave up 5 bases and J gave up 2 bases, with 9 bases separating them. In DNA form, the CDR3 reads TGTGCCAGCAGTACCGACATTAACACTGAAGCTTTCTTT. Translating gives CASSTDINTEAFF.

This clone has only one observation. The CDR3 nucleotides are TGTGCCAGCAGTGACATGACGTATGAGCAGTTCTTC. Amino acids: CASSDMTYEQFF. The gene calls are TRBV27 and TRBJ2-1; D not resolved. The V end lost 5 bases, the J end lost 8 bases, and 10 bases lay between the germline ends. Per germline, CDR1 MNHEY and CDR2 SMNVEV (reference sequence). CDR3 length: 12 amino acids.

The V call is TRBV5-1, the J call TRBJ2-7; 9 nucleotides line up with TRBD1. The germline V gene has CDR1 SGHRS and CDR2 YFSETQ. J lost 4 bases, V lost 6 bases, and 11 bases had no gene match. CDR3 length: 15 amino acids. CDR3: CASTPRGQGVYEQYF. The CDR3 nucleotides are TGCGCCAGCACCCCCCGGGGACAGGGAGTTTACGAGCAGTACTTC.

The chain is built from TRBV10-1 and TRBJ2-7; D not certain. Germline lookup yields CDR1 WNHNN and CDR2 SYGVQD (reference sequence). CDR3 length equals 13 residues. Trimming removed 4 bases at V and 3 bases at J, with 10 bases between. DNA of the CDR3: TGCGCCAGCAGTGCAACAGTATACTACGAGCAGTACTTC. Encoded protein: CASSATVYYEQYF.

V gene TRBV11-2 combines with J gene TRBJ2-5, with TRBD2 identical over 14 bases. Germline V gene data show CDR1 as SGHAT and CDR2 as FQNNGV. The CDR3 sequence is 17 residues long. Trimming cost V 4 bases and J 2 bases; bases outside gene matches: 6. Here the CDR3 reads CASSSGLAGEPQETQYF. The CDR3 nucleotides are TGTGCCAGCAGCTCGGGACTAGCGGGGGAACCACAAGAGACCCAGTACTTC.

The chain combines TRBV9 with TRBJ2-1; D is possibly TRBD2 (5 bases). V was clipped by 4 bases and J by 4 bases, with 15 bases between them. CDR1 and CDR2 (germline): SGDLS, YYNGEE. The length of the CDR3 is 15 residues. The CDR3 region is CASSPQRTLYNEQFF. For the CDR3, the DNA is TGTGCCAGCAGCCCCCAAAGGACTCTATACAATGAGCAGTTCTTC.

The chain is built from TRBV18 and TRBJ2-5; D perhaps matches TRBD2 (6 bases). The better agreement between TRBJ2-7 and the DNA end casts doubt on the J call. The CDR3 sequence is 14 residues long. CDR1 KGHSH and CDR2 LQKENI come from the germline V gene. CDR3 DNA sequence: TGTGCCAGCTCACCCCCGACTAGTGGGCTCGAGCAGTACTTC. This sequence encodes CASSPPTSGLEQYF.